One T cell receptor beta chain is described in this entry. Its cognate antigen is unknown. PCR was performed using 60 Vbeta and 13 Jbeta primers. Produced via immunoSEQ multiplex PCR; TCRdb's table is partial and in-frame only. Of around 120,000 clones listed, more than 60% were seen once; the top ten hold around 8.5%. The data were obtained in a study of cytomegalovirus exposure and HLA in healthy donors. Study as a whole: An early release of data contained roughly 86 million unique TCRs, which came from HLA-typed donors. Study outcomes and limitations: For most subjects, TCR beta sequences were reported to predict HLA-A and HLA-B alleles with accuracy. In a later analysis, a genetic analysis reported fewer productive-TCR N-insertions in an Asian-associated ancestry cluster than the cohort average.

The CDR3 contains 15 residues. Germline CDR1 and CDR2: KGHSH and LQKENI. V shed 3 bases and J 7 bases; nucleotides not matched to a gene: 9. The rearrangement uses TRBV18 and TRBJ2-3; 8 positions match TRBD1. The sequence came from a woman aged 45-60 years in good health and CMV-seropositive. Sequenced material: PBMCs. CDR3: CASSPGQGTKNTQYF. The CDR3 DNA reads as TGTGCCAGCTCACCCGGACAGGGAACAAAAAATACGCAGTATTTT.